These T cell receptor beta chains were read from a single sample in a study of beta chain features in type 1 diabetes. Assay: immunoSEQ multiplex PCR; the TCRdb copy retains only in-frame clones and omits some. The sample lists approximately 160,000 clones; almost 65% were seen once. Sequencing was performed on naive CD4+ T cells from blood. These receptors were collected from a man aged 25 to 40 with type 1 diabetes. The CDR3 runs from the conserved cysteine through the conserved F or W. D genes are given only for firm matches. The size entry is marked missing in some rows and otherwise reads once, few, many or a size class.

clone_size v_call d_call cdr3_aa
few TRBV30 TRBD1 CAWSPDRDQPQHF
- TRBV30 TRBD1 CAWTRQGEGYGYTF
- TRBV29-1 - CSVVGSETQYF
- TRBV28 - CASSPRYEQYF
- TRBV28 - CASRRTASTDTQYF
- TRBV13 - CASSLFRADDQETQYF
- TRBV5-1 TRBD1 CASSFGDRGTDTQYF
few TRBV30 - CAWTSSYEQYF
- TRBV7-2 TRBD1 CASSFLGQQQETQYF
few TRBV20-1 - CSAFYRDTQYF
- TRBV7-2 TRBD2 CASSLGGSLGDTQYF
- TRBV4-3 TRBD2 CASSQVLGTTYNEQFF
- TRBV5-4 - CASREDSNRDEQYF
- TRBV25-1 - CASSPAPGNPYNEQFF
- TRBV2 - CASTLDGAMNTEAFF
- TRBV9 - CASSPRGDVGTDTQYF
- TRBV28 - CASSSRRSSYNEQFF
- TRBV29-1 TRBD2 CSVEDLASGGNEQYF
- TRBV25-1 - CASSERLNTEAFF
once TRBV2 - CASSWNTNEQFF
- TRBV9 - CASSSGDNIQYF
once TRBV5-1 - CASSRGSRQDTQYF
- TRBV29-1 - CSASGGDGSPLHF
- TRBV9 TRBD1 CASSAFSGGEFF
- TRBV5-1 TRBD1 CASSNWTGSNEQYF
- TRBV29-1 - CSAGSGNQPQHF
- TRBV27 TRBD1 CASSFRGLGGEQYF
- TRBV28 TRBD2 CASTDGLAGAYNEQFF
- TRBV30 - CAWSVLGDDYGYTF
few TRBV5-1 - CASSLSTVNTEAFF
- TRBV5-1 TRBD1 CASSWLQGADSIQYF
few TRBV30 - CACYDPRARLSSPLHF
- TRBV2 - CASSGGQGIGAQYF
- TRBV13 - CASSRTAASDTQYF
- TRBV7-9 TRBD2 CASSPRLAGAYANTGELFF
few TRBV29-1 - CSVELQETQYF
- TRBV7-2 TRBD2 CASSRASGNTGELFF
- TRBV28 - CASNVGGEDGYTF
once TRBV7-9 - CASSFRVSGANVLTF
- TRBV27 - CASRGAGVHEQYF
- TRBV5-6 TRBD2 CASSLLAEFYNEQFF
few TRBV29-1 - CSVEDRAVQLETQYF
few TRBV20-1 TRBD1 CSAERQGALDF
- TRBV28 - CASSSQSRGLTWEYIQYF
- TRBV6-5 TRBD2 CASRPAGWQETQYF
- TRBV2 - CASNERTSVDTQYF
- TRBV9 TRBD2 CASSRTSGGSKQFF
- TRBV7-2 - CASSSGRMNTEAFF
- TRBV6-5 - CASYNANTGELFF
- TRBV18 - CASSPPGRKETQYF
- TRBV7-9 TRBD2 CASSEAGTSGRTDTQYF
- TRBV5-1 TRBD1 CASSSTGQGASDTQYF
- TRBV5-1 - CASSLDRDEQYF